Listed below are T cell receptor beta chains from one sample, sequenced in a study of blood T cells in healthy people across ages. In TCRdb, the 5' RACE reads were re-called with MiXCR into one record per CDR3 protein. The sample holds hundreds of thousands of distinct CDR3 sequences; under 25% are singletons and the top ten take 3.6%. Specimen: blood. These TCRs come from a man in his 70s in good health. CDR3s include the opening cysteine and the closing phenylalanine or tryptophan. A D gene is named only where the DNA matches it firmly. The size field is filled for only some rows; it gives once, few, many or a size class.

clone_size	v_call	d_call	j_call	cdr3_nt	cdr3_aa
NA	TRBV15	TRBD1	TRBJ1-4	TGTGCCACCAGCAGGGACAGGGAGGCTAATGAAAAACTGTTTTTT	CATSRDREANEKLFF
few	TRBV5-1	NA	TRBJ1-3	TGCGCCAGCAGCTTAGAGTCTGGAAACACCATATATTTT	CASSLESGNTIYF
NA	TRBV2	NA	TRBJ2-1	TGTGCCAGCAGTGACCAGGGACCTTACAATGAGCAGTTCTTC	CASSDQGPYNEQFF
few	TRBV20-1	NA	TRBJ2-3	TGCAGTGCTAGAGAAAGTCCCACAGATACGCAGTATTTT	CSARESPTDTQYF
few	TRBV24-1	TRBD1	TRBJ1-5	TGTGCCACCAGCGGGACAGATTTAGATCAGCCCCAGCATTTT	CATSGTDLDQPQHF
NA	TRBV20-1	NA	TRBJ2-3	TGCAGTGCTAGAGATGCAACTAGCACAGATACGCAGTATTTT	CSARDATSTDTQYF
NA	TRBV20-1	NA	TRBJ2-5	TGCAGTGCTAGTGAGGGGGGTACGAATGAGCGGTTCTTC	CSASEGGTNERFF
NA	TRBV18	TRBD1	TRBJ2-1	TGTGCCAGCTCACCAGGACAGGGGGCGCAAAATGAGCAGTTCTTC	CASSPGQGAQNEQFF
few	TRBV4-3	NA	TRBJ2-7	TGCGCCAGCAGCCAATGGAGGGACTCAAACTACGAGCAGTACTTC	CASSQWRDSNYEQYF
NA	TRBV14	NA	TRBJ1-3	TGTGCCAGCAGCCGCCGACTTAACTCTGGAAACACCATATATTTT	CASSRRLNSGNTIYF
NA	TRBV6-5	TRBD1	TRBJ1-2	TGTGCCAGCAGACCGGGACAGTTCTATGGCTACACCTTC	CASRPGQFYGYTF
NA	TRBV5-1	TRBD1	TRBJ2-1	TGCGCCAGCAGCCCCGGACAGGGGGGAGGTGAGCAGTTCTTC	CASSPGQGGGEQFF
NA	TRBV5-6	NA	TRBJ2-5	TGTGCCAGCAGCTTGGTACAGGGGAGGCAAGAGACCCAGTACTTC	CASSLVQGRQETQYF
few	TRBV20-1	NA	TRBJ2-2	TGCAGTGCTAGTTCCCCCCCCACCGGGGAGCTGTTTTTT	CSASSPPTGELFF
NA	TRBV20-1	TRBD2	TRBJ2-1	TGCAGTGCTAGGGCCAGCGGGAGGGTCTATGAGCAGTTCTTC	CSARASGRVYEQFF
NA	TRBV10-3	NA	TRBJ2-7	TGTGCCATCAGTGAGTCGACTACCTACGAGCAGTACTTC	CAISESTTYEQYF
NA	TRBV7-2	NA	TRBJ2-5	TGTGCCAGCAGCTTAGGGGCAGGGTGGGGAGAGACCCAGTACTTC	CASSLGAGWGETQYF
many	TRBV7-3	NA	TRBJ2-6	TGTGCCGGTACACAGGGATCGAGCTCTGGGGCCAACGTCCTGACTTTC	CAGTQGSSSGANVLTF
NA	TRBV20-1	TRBD2	TRBJ2-5	TGCAGTGCTAGAGCCCCCCTTAGCGGGAGCGGAGAGACCCAGTACTTC	CSARAPLSGSGETQYF
few	TRBV20-1	TRBD2	TRBJ2-1	TGCAGTGCTAGTGGGACTAGCGACCTCTCCTACAATGAGCAGTTCTTC	CSASGTSDLSYNEQFF
few	TRBV28	NA	TRBJ2-4	TGTGCCAGCAGTTCCGAGGGTCTGGGGGGCGGAAACATTCAGTACTTC	CASSSEGLGGGNIQYF
many	TRBV6-1	NA	TRBJ2-5	TGTGCCAGCAGTGCGTGGGCAGGGGAGACCCAGTACTTC	CASSAWAGETQYF
NA	TRBV5-5	NA	TRBJ2-4	TGTGCCAGCAGCTCCTCCCCCCAGCTAGCCAAAAACATTCAGTACTTC	CASSSSPQLAKNIQYF
few	TRBV5-6	NA	TRBJ1-1	TGTGCCAGCAGCTTGGTTGCGGACGAAGCTTTCTTT	CASSLVADEAFF
few	TRBV6-1	TRBD1	TRBJ2-5	TGTGCCAGCAGTGAATCAGGGGGCCGCCAAGAGACCCAGTACTTC	CASSESGGRQETQYF
NA	TRBV20-1	NA	TRBJ2-7	TGCAGTGCTCGTACTGCCGGGAGAACCTACGAGCAGTACTTC	CSARTAGRTYEQYF
once	TRBV6-5	TRBD1	TRBJ1-2	TGTGCCAGCAGTTACGGGGGACAGAACTATGGCTACACCTTC	CASSYGGQNYGYTF